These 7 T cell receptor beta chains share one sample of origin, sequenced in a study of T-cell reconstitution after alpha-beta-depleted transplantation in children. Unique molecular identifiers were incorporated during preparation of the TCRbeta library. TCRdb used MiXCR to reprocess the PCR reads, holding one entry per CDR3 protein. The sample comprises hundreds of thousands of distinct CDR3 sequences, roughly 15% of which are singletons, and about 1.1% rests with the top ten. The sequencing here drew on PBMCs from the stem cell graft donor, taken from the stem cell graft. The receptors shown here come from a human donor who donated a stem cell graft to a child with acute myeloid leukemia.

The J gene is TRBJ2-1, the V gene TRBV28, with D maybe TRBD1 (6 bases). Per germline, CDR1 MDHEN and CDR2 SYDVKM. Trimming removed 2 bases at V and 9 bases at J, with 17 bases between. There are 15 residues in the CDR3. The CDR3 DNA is TGTGCCAGCAGTTTACCCGGACCTAGCAGGGGTGAGCAGTTCTTC. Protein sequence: CASSLPGPSRGEQFF.

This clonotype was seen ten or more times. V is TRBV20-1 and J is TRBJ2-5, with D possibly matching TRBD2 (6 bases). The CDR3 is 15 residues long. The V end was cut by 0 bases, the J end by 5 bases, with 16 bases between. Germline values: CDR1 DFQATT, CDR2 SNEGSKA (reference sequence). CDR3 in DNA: TGCAGTGCTAGAGACCCGGTGCGGGGCGTGGAGACCCAGTACTTC. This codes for CSARDPVRGVETQYF.

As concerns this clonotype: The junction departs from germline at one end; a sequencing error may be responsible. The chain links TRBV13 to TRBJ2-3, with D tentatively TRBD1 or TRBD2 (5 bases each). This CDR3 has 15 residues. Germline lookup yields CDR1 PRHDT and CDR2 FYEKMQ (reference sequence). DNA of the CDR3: TGTGCCAGCCGCTTTATTCAGAGGGGCGGAGATACGCAGTATTTT. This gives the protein CASRFIQRGGDTQYF.

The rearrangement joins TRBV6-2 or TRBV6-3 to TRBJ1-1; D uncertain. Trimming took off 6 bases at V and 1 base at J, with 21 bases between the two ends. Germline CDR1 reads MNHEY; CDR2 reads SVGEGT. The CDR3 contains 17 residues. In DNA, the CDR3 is TGTGCCAGCAGCGCACGGCCCTCTAAACCCACGAACACTGAAGCTTTCTTT. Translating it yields CASSARPSKPTNTEAFF.

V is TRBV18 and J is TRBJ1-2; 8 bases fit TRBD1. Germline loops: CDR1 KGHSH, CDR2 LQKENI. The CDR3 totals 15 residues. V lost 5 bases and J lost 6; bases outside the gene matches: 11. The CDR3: CASSFGTGVRDGYTF. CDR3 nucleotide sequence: TGTGCCAGCTCATTTGGGACAGGTGTTCGGGATGGCTACACCTTC.

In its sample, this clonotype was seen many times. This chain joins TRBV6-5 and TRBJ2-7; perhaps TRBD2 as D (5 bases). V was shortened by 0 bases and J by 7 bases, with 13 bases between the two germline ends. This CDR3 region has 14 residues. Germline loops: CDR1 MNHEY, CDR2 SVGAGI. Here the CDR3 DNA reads TGTGCCAGCAGTTACTCCCCGACTAATCCTGAGCAGTACGTC. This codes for CASSYSPTNPEQYV.

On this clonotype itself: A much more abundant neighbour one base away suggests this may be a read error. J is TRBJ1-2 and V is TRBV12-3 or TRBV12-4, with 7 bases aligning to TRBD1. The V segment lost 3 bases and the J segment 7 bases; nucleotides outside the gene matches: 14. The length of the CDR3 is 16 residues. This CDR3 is CASSFHRGKSEGGYTF. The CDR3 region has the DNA TGTGCCAGCAGTTTTCACAGGGGAAAATCGGAGGGTGGCTACACCTTC.